The TCR beta chain described here comes from a study of preoperative IRX-2 immunotherapy in early breast cancer (dated by TCRdb to the late 2010s). The treatment or condition tag for this specimen amounts to: preoperative locoregional IRX-2 cytokine immunotherapy. The samples were obtained from a phase Ib study in which preoperative, locoregional IRX-2 cytokine immunotherapy intended to prime immune responses was tested. The donors were early-stage breast cancer patients who were given IRX-2 prior to surgery. Comment on this clone: Which antigen it targets is not known. The input lacks base qualities; no much larger clone sits a single base away.

The library was made by the immunoSEQ multiplex PCR assay. TCRdb stores this immuneACCESS table with in-frame sequences only. Part of the clones is absent; in the studies checked, under half of the shortfall reflects unresolved V genes, and no reason is known for the rest. The sample contains approximately 96,000 clones, roughly 85% of them found a single time. The biggest ten clones account for roughly 2% of the sample. The V and J ends are trimmed by 0 bases and 2 bases, leaving 8 bases between them. CDR1 MNHGY and CDR2 SAAAGT are derived from the germline V gene. The CDR3, cysteine through phenylalanine, is 14 amino acids long. Only the CDR3 DNA is retained, 42 bases long and in frame from the first base.

This sequence originates from a human donor with breast cancer. The specimen comprised tumor tissue, sampled after IRX-2 immunotherapy. The chain couples TRBV6-8 to TRBJ2-7, and TRBD2 may be the D gene, going by 5 matching bases. The CDR3 in this case is CASSYSRGTYEQYF. DNA sequence: TGTGCCAGCAGTTACTCGAGAGGGACCTACGAGCAGTACTTC.